This T cell receptor (beta chain) was recorded in a study of T cell responses to AZD1222 COVID-19 vaccine. The table lists this clone with a few counts. The antigen remains unidentified. V gave up 5 bases and J gave up 0 bases, with 11 bases separating them. From germline, CDR1 is SGHVS and CDR2 FQNEAQ. The CDR3 totals 14 residues. General observations from the study: Close to half of spike-specific TCRs reportedly recognize unmutated variant regions. Vaccine-associated CD4 TCRs spanned spike, dominant at 160-218 and 743-854.

This table comes from immunoSEQ multiplex PCR, and its TCRdb copy is limited to in-frame clones, with some not included. The table shows fewer than 150,000 clones, with 80% to 90% occurring only once. This chain uses TRBV7-8 with TRBJ2-7, with D possibly matching TRBD2 (6 bases). This TCR derives from an adult who received the AZD1222 COVID-19 vaccine. The starting material was peripheral blood, obtained 28 days after the second AZD1222 dose. The CDR3 region has the DNA TGTGCCAGCAGCCAACCGGAGGGCTCCTACGAGCAGTACTTC. It is translated as CASSQPEGSYEQYF.